These 7 T cell receptor beta chains share one sample of origin, sequenced in a study of blood T cells in healthy people across ages. With a J-beta primer mix and a sample-barcoded 5' primer, a second PCR ran roughly 6 to 11 cycles. MiXCR, run by TCRdb on the 5' RACE reads, gives a single entry per CDR3 protein. The sample consists of roughly 730,000 distinct CDR3 sequences, roughly three fifths of them appearing once. What was sequenced was blood. Source of these receptors: a man in his forties in good health.

This clonotype has just one count. The chain combines TRBV10-2 with TRBJ1-1; D ambiguous. V lost 6 bases to trimming and J lost 4 bases, with 9 bases between them. The CDR3 sequence is 12 residues long. The germline CDR1 and CDR2 sequences are WSHSY and SAAADI. The CDR3 DNA sequence: TGCGCCAGCAGGGCAGCTTCCACTGAAGCTTTCTTT. It is translated as CASRAASTEAFF.

The chain has TRBV20-1 and TRBJ2-7, with 8 nucleotides matching TRBD1. J gave up 6 bases and V 2 bases, and 12 bases lay outside the gene matches. This CDR3 region has 15 residues. Germline-derived CDR1 and CDR2 are DFQATT and SNEGSKA (reference sequence). The CDR3 spells CSARPGTGYTTEQYF. CDR3 nucleotides: TGCAGTGCTAGACCTGGGACAGGCTATACGACCGAGCAGTACTTC.

CDR3 sequence reads: CASSQDNRGMQETQYF. DNA of the CDR3: TGTGCCAGCAGCCAAGATAATCGGGGGATGCAAGAGACCCAGTACTTC. This chain joins TRBV3-1 and TRBJ2-5, with D perhaps TRBD2 (6 bases). This CDR3 comprises 16 residues. V was cut by 0 bases and J by 2 bases, with 13 bases left in between. In germline, CDR1 is LGHDT, CDR2 YNNKEL (reference sequence).

There are many counts of this clonotype. The rearrangement joins TRBV13 to TRBJ2-1; D unresolved. The CDR3 consists of 14 residues. Looked up from germline, CDR1 is PRHDT and CDR2 is FYEKMQ (reference sequence). V lost 6 bases and J 5 bases, leaving 14 bases between the germline ends. The CDR3 region is CASRPPNQNNEQFF. The CDR3 DNA sequence: TGTGCCAGCAGGCCCCCAAATCAGAACAATGAGCAGTTCTTC.

The CDR3 loop is CASSLTPGGEQYF. Here the CDR3 DNA reads TGTGCCAGCAGTTTAACGCCCGGGGGCGAGCAGTACTTC. The V gene is TRBV12-3 or TRBV12-4, the J gene TRBJ2-7, with D possibly matching TRBD2 (6 bases). The CDR3 runs to 13 residues. V shed 2 bases and J shed 6 bases, with 11 bases lying between them.

This clonotype appeared a few times. The chain employs TRBV7-2 and TRBJ2-1; the D gene is possibly TRBD1 (5 bases). Trimming shortened V by 2 bases and J by 1 base, and 15 bases separated the two germline ends. Per germline, CDR1 SGHTA and CDR2 FQGNSA. This CDR3 spans 17 amino acids. The CDR3 region is CASSLFGRASSYNEQFF. The CDR3 coding sequence is TGTGCCAGCAGCTTATTTGGCAGGGCCAGTTCCTACAATGAGCAGTTCTTC.

Note on this clonotype: Relative to the germline gene, one junction end is altered; a read error may explain this. The genes are TRBV9 and TRBJ2-7; D is possibly TRBD2 (7 bases). Per the germline V gene, CDR1 is SGDLS and CDR2 is YYNGEE. The CDR3 is 15 residues long. CDR3 DNA: TGTGCCAGCAACGTAGGGGGGCGGGGGACCTACGAGCAGTACTTC. It specifies CASNVGGRGTYEQYF.